This T cell receptor beta chain was captured in a study of beta chain features in type 1 diabetes. Study details: There were about 110,000,000 sorted cells examined across all samples.

Every bit of the isolated RNA underwent reverse transcription, so sequencing read expressed TCRB transcripts. The table came from immunoSEQ multiplex PCR; TCRdb's copy has only in-frame clones and leaves some out. The data contain hundreds of thousands of clones, around 15% of them singletons. This clone appeared a few times. The CDR3 loop spans 14 amino acids. V was trimmed by 3 bases and J by 5 bases, leaving 11 bases between them. Germline V lookup: CDR1 ENHRY, CDR2 SYGVKD. The V and J genes are TRBV10-3 and TRBJ2-1; D is unclear. The TCR was taken from a man younger than 35 in good health. The specimen was naive CD4+ T cells from blood. The CDR3 sequence: CAISDVGRNNEQFF. CDR3 DNA: TGTGCCATCAGTGACGTGGGCCGGAACAATGAGCAGTTCTTC.